The present T cell receptor (beta chain) was sequenced within a study of blood T cell repertoires in COVID-19. Study-level background: T cells, B-cell-depleted T cells, or PBMCs provided the cDNA or gDNA that served as material.

This CDR3 has 15 amino acids. Trimming shortened V by 3 bases and J by 3 bases, and 12 bases separated the two germline ends. Germline values: CDR1 LGHDT, CDR2 YNNKEL (reference sequence). In the original processing: Estimation of nucleated cell counts relied on the amplification of reference gene primers. Measured with immunoSEQ multiplex PCR; TCRdb has only the in-frame clones, and not every one. V, J and clone size were drawn from that table, and D and trimming were deduced from the DNA. This table holds hundreds of thousands of clones, 70% to 85% found once. Participant-given clinical history determined each cohort assignment. This clone was seen a single time.

Sequences were obtained from PBMCs or T cells enriched from blood (not recorded which). The J gene is TRBJ1-5, the V gene TRBV3-1 (or the pseudogene TRBV3-2); no clear D. This receptor was taken from a woman in her fifties or sixties who had recovered from COVID-19. CDR3 in amino acids: CASSHGSIPNQPQHF. In DNA, the CDR3 is TGTGCCAGCAGCCACGGGAGTATCCCCAATCAGCCCCAGCATTTT.